Here is one T cell receptor beta chain with its context. Its target is unknown. The data were obtained in a study of cytomegalovirus exposure and HLA in healthy donors. General study findings and limits: The classifier reportedly diagnosed cytomegalovirus status with high specificity and sensitivity. That first-cohort TCR clusters tended to co-occur in the 90 to 150 validation repertoires was found in a later analysis.

Germline V gene lookup returns CDR1 SGHNT and CDR2 YENEEA. The V end was cut by 1 base, the J end by 8 bases, with 15 bases between. This CDR3 has 15 residues. Clones were sequenced by immunoSEQ multiplex PCR, and TCRdb holds only the in-frame ones, with some missing. The sample includes about 240,000 clones, 70% to 90% of them seen just once. Sequenced material: PBMCs. The sequence derives from a woman younger than 45 in good health and CMV-seropositive. This chain joins TRBV11-3 and TRBJ2-1; weak D call: TRBD1 (5 bases). CDR3 coding DNA: TGTGCCAGCAGCTTAGCTCCTCAGGGTCTCGATGAGCAGTTCTTC. It is translated as CASSLAPQGLDEQFF.